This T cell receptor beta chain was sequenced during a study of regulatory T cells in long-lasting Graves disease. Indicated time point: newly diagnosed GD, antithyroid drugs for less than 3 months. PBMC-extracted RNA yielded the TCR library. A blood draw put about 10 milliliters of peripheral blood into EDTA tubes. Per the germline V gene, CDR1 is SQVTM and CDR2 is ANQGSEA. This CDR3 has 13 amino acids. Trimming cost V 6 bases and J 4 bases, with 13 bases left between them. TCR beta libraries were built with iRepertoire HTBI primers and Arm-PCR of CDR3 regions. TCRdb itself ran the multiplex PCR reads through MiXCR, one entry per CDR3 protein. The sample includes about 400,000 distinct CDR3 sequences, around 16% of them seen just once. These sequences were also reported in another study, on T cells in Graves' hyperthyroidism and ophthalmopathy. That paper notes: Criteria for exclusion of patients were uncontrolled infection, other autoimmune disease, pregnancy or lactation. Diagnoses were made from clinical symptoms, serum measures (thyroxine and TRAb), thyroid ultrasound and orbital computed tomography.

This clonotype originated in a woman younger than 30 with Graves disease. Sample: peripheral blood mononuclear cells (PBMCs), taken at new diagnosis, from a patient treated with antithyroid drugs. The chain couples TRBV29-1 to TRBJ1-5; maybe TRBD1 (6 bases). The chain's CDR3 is CSVEGGRNQPQHF. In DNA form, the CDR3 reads TGCAGCGTGGAGGGGGGAAGGAATCAGCCCCAGCATTTT. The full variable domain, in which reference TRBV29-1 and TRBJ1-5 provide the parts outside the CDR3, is SAVISQKPSRDICQRGTSLTIQCQVDSQVTMMFWYRQQPGQSLTLIATANQGSEATYESGFVIDKFPISRPNLTFSTLTVSNMSPEDSSIYLCSVEGGRNQPQHFGDGTRLSIL.